The table lists the clone carrying this TCR beta chain with many counts. Its antigen is unidentified. This sample stems from a study of CD8 T cells in ankylosing spondylitis. Overall study findings and caveats: Disease-linked clones bore a CD8+ phenotype and were relatively rare in peripheral blood. Prior work had noted some motif variants in reactive arthritis blood and synovial fluid.

CDR3 length: 13 amino acids. V was pared by 2 bases and J by 4 bases, with 12 bases between. Germline V gene lookup returns CDR1 GTSNPN and CDR2 SVGIG (reference sequence). For TCR beta, libraries came from quantitative 5'-RACE with molecular barcodes. MiXCR, applied by TCRdb to the 5' RACE reads, yields one record per CDR3 protein. The table shows about 240,000 distinct CDR3 sequences, with 8.6% occurring only once. Material for sequencing was blood, either unsorted or a sorted T cell fraction (not recorded which). The rearrangement uses TRBV30 and TRBJ2-7, with D unresolved. The receptor was derived from a male donor with ankylosing spondylitis or in good health (not recorded which). The CDR3 region has the DNA TGTGCCTGGAGTTCCTCAGGTGGATACGAGCAGTACTTC. Protein sequence: CAWSSSGGYEQYF. Combining the CDR3 with reference TRBV30 and TRBJ2-7 gives the whole variable domain SQTIHQWPATLVQPVGSPLSLECTVEGTSNPNLYWYRQAAGRGLQLLFYSVGIGQISSEVPQNLSASRPQDRQFILSSKKLLLSDSGFYLCAWSSSGGYEQYFGPGTRLTVT.